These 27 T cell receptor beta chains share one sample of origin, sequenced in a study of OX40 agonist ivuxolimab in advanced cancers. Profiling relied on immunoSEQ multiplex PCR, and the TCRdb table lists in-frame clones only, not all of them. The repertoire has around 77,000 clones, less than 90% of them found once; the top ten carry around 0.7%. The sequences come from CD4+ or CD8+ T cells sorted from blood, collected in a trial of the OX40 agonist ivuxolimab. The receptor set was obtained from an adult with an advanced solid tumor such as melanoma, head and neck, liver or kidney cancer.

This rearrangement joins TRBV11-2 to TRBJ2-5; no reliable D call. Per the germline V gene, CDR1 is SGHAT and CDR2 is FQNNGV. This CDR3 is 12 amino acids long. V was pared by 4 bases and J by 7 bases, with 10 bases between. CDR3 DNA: TGTGCCAGCAGCTGGTCGGATGGGACCCAGTACTTC. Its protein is CASSWSDGTQYF.

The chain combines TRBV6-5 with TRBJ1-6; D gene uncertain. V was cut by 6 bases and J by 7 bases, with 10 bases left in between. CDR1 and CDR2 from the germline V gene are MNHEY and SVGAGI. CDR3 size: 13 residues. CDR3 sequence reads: CASREGSNSPLHF. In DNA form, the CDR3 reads TGTGCCAGCAGGGAGGGCAGCAATTCACCCCTCCACTTT.

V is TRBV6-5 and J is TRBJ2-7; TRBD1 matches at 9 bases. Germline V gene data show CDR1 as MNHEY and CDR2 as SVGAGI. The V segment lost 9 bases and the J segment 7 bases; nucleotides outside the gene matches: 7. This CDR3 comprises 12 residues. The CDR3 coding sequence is TGTGCCAGAAACAGGGGGCAGGAAGAGCAGTACTTC. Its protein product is CARNRGQEEQYF.

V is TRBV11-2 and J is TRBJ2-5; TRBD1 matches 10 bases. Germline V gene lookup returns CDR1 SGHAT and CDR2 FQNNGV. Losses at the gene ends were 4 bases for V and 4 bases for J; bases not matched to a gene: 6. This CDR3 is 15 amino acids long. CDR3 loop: CASSSGTGVRETQYF. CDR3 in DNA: TGTGCCAGCAGCTCCGGGACAGGGGTGAGAGAGACCCAGTACTTC.

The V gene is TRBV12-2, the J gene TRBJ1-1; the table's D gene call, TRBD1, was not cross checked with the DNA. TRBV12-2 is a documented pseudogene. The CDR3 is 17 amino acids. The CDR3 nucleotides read TGTGCAAGTCGCTTAAAGACAGGGGTTAGCTTGAACACTGAAGCTTTCTTT. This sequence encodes CASRLKTGVSLNTEAFF.

As DNA, the CDR3 is TGTGCCAGCAGCCCCGCCGGGTGGGGGACCGGGGAGCTGTTTTTT. Translation gives CASSPAGWGTGELFF. The chain uses TRBV11-2 and TRBJ2-2; D may match TRBD1 or TRBD2 (5 bases each). Trimming cost V 5 bases and J 5 bases, with 15 bases left between them. From germline, CDR1 is SGHAT and CDR2 FQNNGV. This CDR3 is 15 amino acids long.

CDR3 nucleotide sequence: TGTGCCTGGAGTGTATCTGTCGTTGAAGCTTTCTTT. Protein: CAWSVSVVEAFF. The chain recombines TRBV30 with TRBJ1-1; unclear D gene. Deletions cut 0 bases from V and 7 bases from J, with 9 bases between. Germline V lookup: CDR1 GTSNPN, CDR2 SVGIG (reference sequence). This CDR3 comprises 12 residues.

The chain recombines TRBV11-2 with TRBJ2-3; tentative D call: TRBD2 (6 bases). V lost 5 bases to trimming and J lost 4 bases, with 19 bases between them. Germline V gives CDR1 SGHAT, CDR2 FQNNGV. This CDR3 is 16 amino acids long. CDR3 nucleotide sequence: TGTGCCAGCAGCCGTTTGGGACTTCGAGGTGCAGATACGCAGTATTTT. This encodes CASSRLGLRGADTQYF.

CDR3 protein: CASSPSGQASNQPQHF. In DNA, the CDR3 is TGTGCCAGCTCACCCTCGGGACAGGCGAGCAATCAGCCCCAGCATTTT. The V gene is TRBV18, the J gene TRBJ1-5; 8 nucleotides agree with TRBD1. The V and J ends lost 3 bases and 1 base, in that order; junction bases with no gene match: 5. CDR3 length: 16 amino acids. CDR1 and CDR2 from the germline V gene are KGHSH and LQKENI.

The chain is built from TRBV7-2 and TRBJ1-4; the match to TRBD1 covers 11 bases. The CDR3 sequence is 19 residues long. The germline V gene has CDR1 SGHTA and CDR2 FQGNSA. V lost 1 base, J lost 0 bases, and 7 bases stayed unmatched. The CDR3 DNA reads TGTGCCAGCAGCTTAGTCAGGGGACAGGGGGTGGCAACTAATGAAAAACTGTTTTTT. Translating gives CASSLVRGQGVATNEKLFF. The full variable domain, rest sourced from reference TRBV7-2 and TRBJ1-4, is GAGVSQSPSNKVTEKGKDVELRCDPISGHTALYWYRQSLGQGLEFLIYFQGNSAPDKSGLPSDRFSAERTGGSVSTLTIQRTQQEDSAVYLCASSLVRGQGVATNEKLFFGSGTQLSVL.

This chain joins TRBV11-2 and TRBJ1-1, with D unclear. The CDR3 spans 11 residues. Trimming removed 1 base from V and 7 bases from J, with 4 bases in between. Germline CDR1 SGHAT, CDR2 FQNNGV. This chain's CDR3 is CASSLGGEAFF. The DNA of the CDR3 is TGTGCCAGCAGCTTAGGTGGTGAAGCTTTCTTT. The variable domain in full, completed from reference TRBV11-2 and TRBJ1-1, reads EAGVAQSPRYKIIEKRQSVAFWCNPISGHATLYWYQQILGQGPKLLIQFQNNGVVDDSQLPKDRFSAERLKGVDSTLKIQPAKLEDSAVYLCASSLGGEAFFGQGTRLTVV.

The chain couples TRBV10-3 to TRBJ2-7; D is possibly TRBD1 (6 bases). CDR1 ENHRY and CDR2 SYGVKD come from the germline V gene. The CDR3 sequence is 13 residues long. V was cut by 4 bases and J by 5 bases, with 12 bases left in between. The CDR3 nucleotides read TGTGCCATCAGTGTGACAGGTTCCAACGAGCAGTACTTC. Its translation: CAISVTGSNEQYF.

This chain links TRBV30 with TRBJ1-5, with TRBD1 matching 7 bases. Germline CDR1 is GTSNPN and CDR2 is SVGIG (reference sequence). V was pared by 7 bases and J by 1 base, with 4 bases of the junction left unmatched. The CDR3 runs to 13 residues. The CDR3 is CAYRQGSNQPQHF. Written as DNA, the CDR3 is TGTGCCTACCGACAGGGAAGCAATCAGCCCCAGCATTTT. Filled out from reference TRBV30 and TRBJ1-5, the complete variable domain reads SQTIHQWPATLVQPVGSPLSLECTVEGTSNPNLYWYRQAAGRGLQLLFYSVGIGQISSEVPQNLSASRPQDRQFILSSKKLLLSDSGFYLCAYRQGSNQPQHFGDGTRLSIL.

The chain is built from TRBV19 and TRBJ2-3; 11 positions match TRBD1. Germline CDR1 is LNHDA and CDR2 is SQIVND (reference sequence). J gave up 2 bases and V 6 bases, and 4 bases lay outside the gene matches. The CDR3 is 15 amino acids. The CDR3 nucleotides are TGTGCCAGTAGCACGGGACAGGGGGTCACAGATACGCAGTATTTT. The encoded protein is CASSTGQGVTDTQYF.

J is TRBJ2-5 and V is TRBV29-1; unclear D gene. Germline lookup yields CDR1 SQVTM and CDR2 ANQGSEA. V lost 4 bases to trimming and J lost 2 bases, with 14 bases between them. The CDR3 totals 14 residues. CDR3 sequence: CSVVVAAAQETQYF. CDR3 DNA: TGCAGCGTTGTGGTGGCCGCAGCTCAAGAGACCCAGTACTTC.

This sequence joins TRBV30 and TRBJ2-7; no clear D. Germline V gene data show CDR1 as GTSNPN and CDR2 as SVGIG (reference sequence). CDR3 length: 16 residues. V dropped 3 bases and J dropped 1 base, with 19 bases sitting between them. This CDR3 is CAWSGPAGKVSYEQYF. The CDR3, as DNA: TGTGCCTGGAGCGGGCCCGCAGGTAAAGTTTCCTACGAGCAGTACTTC.

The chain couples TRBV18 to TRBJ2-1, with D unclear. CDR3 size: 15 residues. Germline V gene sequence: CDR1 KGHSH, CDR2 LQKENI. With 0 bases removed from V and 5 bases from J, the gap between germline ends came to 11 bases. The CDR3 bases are TGTGCCAGCTCACCACCCAACGGAGCAGACAATGAGCAGTTCTTC. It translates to CASSPPNGADNEQFF.

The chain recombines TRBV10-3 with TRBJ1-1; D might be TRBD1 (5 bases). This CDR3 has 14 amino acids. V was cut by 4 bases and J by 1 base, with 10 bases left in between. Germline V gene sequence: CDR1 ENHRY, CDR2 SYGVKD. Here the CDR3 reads CAISVGLQNTEAFF. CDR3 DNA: TGTGCCATCAGTGTGGGGCTGCAGAACACTGAAGCTTTCTTT.

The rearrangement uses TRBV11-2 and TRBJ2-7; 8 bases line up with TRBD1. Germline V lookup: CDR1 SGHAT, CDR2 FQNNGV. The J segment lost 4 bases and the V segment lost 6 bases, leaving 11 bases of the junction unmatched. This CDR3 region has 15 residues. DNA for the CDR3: TGTGCCAGCAGGGGAGGACAGGGAGTTCGGTACGAGCAGTACTTC. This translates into CASRGGQGVRYEQYF. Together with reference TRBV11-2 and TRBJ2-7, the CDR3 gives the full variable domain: EAGVAQSPRYKIIEKRQSVAFWCNPISGHATLYWYQQILGQGPKLLIQFQNNGVVDDSQLPKDRFSAERLKGVDSTLKIQPAKLEDSAVYLCASRGGQGVRYEQYFGPGTRLTVT.

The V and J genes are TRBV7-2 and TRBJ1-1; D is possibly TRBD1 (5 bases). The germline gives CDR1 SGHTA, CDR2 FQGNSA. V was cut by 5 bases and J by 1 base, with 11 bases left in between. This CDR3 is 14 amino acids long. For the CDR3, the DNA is TGTGCCAGCAGCCGTGGGGCAGGGAACACTGAAGCTTTCTTT. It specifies CASSRGAGNTEAFF.

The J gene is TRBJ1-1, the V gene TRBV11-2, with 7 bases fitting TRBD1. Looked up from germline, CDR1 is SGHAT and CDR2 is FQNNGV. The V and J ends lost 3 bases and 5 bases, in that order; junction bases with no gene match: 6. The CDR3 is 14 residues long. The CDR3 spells CASSFQGGRTEAFF. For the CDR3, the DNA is TGTGCCAGCAGCTTCCAGGGGGGGAGAACTGAAGCTTTCTTT.

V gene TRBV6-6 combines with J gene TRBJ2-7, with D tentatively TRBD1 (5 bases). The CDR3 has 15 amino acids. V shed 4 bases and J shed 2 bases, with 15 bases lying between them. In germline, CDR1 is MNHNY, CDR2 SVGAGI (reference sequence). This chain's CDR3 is CASSSQGAVAYEQYF. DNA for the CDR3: TGTGCCAGCAGTTCCCAGGGCGCGGTAGCCTACGAGCAGTACTTC.

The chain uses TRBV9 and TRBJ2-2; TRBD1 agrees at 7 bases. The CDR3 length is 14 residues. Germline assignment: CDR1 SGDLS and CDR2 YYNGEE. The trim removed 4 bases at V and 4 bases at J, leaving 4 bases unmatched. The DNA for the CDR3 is TGTGCCAGCAGCTCCCCAGGGGGCACCGGGGAGCTGTTTTTT. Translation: CASSSPGGTGELFF.

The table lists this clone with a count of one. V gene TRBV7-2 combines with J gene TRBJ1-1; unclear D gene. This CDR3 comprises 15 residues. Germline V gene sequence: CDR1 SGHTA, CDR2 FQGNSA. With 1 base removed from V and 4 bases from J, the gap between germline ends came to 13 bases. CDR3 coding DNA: TGTGCCAGCAGCTTAGACTGGGCATCGGGCACTGAAGCTTTCTTT. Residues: CASSLDWASGTEAFF.

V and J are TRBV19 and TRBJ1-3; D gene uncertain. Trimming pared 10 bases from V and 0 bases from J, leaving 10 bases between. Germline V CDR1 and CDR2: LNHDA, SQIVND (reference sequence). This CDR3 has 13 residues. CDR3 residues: CATRTYSGNTIYF. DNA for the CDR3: TGTGCCACCCGGACTTACTCTGGAAACACCATATATTTT.

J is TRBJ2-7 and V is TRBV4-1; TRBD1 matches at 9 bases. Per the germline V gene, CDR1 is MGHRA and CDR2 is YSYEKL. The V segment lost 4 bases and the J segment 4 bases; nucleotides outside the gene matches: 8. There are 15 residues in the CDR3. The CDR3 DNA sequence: TGCGCCAGCAGCCGCGACAGGGGGGCTGGGTACGAGCAGTACTTC. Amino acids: CASSRDRGAGYEQYF.

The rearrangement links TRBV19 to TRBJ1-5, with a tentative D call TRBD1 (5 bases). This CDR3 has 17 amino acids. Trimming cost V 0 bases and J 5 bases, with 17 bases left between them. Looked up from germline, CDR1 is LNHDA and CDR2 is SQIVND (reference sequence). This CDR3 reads CASSIEGAGSRYQPQHF. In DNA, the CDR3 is TGTGCCAGTAGTATAGAAGGGGCGGGCAGTCGGTATCAGCCCCAGCATTTT.